These 2 T cell receptor beta chains were sequenced from one sample in a study of blood T cells in healthy people across ages. Through a sample-barcoded 5' primer and a J-beta primer mix, a second PCR was run for about 7 to 12 cycles. TCRdb re-called the 5' RACE reads through MiXCR, storing one row per CDR3 protein. Of about 1,500,000 distinct CDR3 sequences listed, over 25% were seen once; the top ten hold 7% to 9%. The sequenced sample consisted of blood. The receptor set was obtained from a woman in her 30s in good health.

This clonotype turned up a few times. The chain is built from TRBV12-3 or TRBV12-4 and TRBJ2-5; TRBD2 matches 9 bases. V was pared by 5 bases and J by 4 bases, with 8 bases of the junction left unmatched. The length of the CDR3 is 15 residues. This CDR3 reads CASSTAGGVAETQYF. The DNA for the CDR3 is TGTGCCAGCAGTACAGCGGGAGGAGTTGCAGAGACCCAGTACTTC.

This clonotype was recorded a few times. A clone one base away is much larger, so this may be a read error. The V gene is TRBV29-1, the J gene TRBJ2-7, with D tentatively TRBD1 (5 bases). CDR3 length: 14 amino acids. The germline V gene has CDR1 SQVTM and CDR2 ANQGSEA. The CDR3 loop reads CSVGVKGASYERYF. The CDR3 coding sequence is TGCAGCGTTGGGGTTAAAGGGGCTTCCTACGAGCGGTACTTC.